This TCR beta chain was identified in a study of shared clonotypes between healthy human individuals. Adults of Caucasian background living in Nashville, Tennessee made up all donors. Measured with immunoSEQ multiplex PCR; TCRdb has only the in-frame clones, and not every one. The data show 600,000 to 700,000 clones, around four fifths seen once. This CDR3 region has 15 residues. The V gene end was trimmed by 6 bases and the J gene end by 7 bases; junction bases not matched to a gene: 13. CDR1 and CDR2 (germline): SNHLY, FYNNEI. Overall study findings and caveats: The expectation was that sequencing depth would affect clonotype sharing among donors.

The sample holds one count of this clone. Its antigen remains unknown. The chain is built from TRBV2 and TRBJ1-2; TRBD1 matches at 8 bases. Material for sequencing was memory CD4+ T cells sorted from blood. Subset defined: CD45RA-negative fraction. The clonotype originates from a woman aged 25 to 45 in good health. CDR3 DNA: TGTGCCAGCAGCTATACTCCTTTACAGGGGGGTGGCTACACCTTC. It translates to CASSYTPLQGGGYTF.